This T cell receptor (beta chain) was observed in a study of blood T cell repertoires in COVID-19. About the study: Sites in the United States, Italy and Spain provided acute and convalescent COVID-19 samples. T cells, B-cell-depleted T cells, or PBMCs provided the cDNA or gDNA that served as material.

Unmatched junction bases numbered 2, after V lost 5 bases and J lost 4 bases. The CDR3 consists of 16 residues. CDR1 is SGHAT and CDR2 is FQNNGV in the germline V gene. As originally analysed: Amplified reference gene primers provided the basis for estimating nucleated cell counts. Assay: immunoSEQ multiplex PCR; the TCRdb copy retains only in-frame clones and omits some. The DNA gave D and trimming, while V, J and clone size come from that table. The repertoire has around 200,000 clones, around four fifths of them found once; the top ten carry about 7%. During active infection, Seattle patients enrolled and were then monitored through disease. A note on this clone: At the DNA level, this CDR3 is encoded by other sequences in the same sample as well.

The TCR sequence derives from a woman aged 40-49 years with COVID-19, enrolled during active disease. The rearrangement joins TRBV11-2 to TRBJ2-1; 16 bases fit TRBD2. Sequencing was performed on peripheral blood. This CDR3 reads CASSTGLAGGYNEQFF. The CDR3 DNA sequence: TGTGCCAGCAGCACGGGACTAGCGGGGGGGTACAATGAGCAGTTCTTC.